Reported below is one T cell receptor (beta chain). Relative to the germline gene, one junction end is altered; a read error may explain this. The sample is drawn from a study of shared clonotypes between healthy human individuals. Overall study: The plates for each donor numbered three CD4 naive, three CD4 memory, two CD8 naive and one CD8 memory.

Measured with immunoSEQ multiplex PCR; TCRdb has only the in-frame clones, and not every one. Among roughly 2.5 million clones listed, approximately 92% were seen once. The CDR3 is 16 amino acids. The germline V gene encodes CDR1 SSHAT and CDR2 FNYEAQ (reference sequence). The J gene is TRBJ1-5, the V gene TRBV7-7; 9 positions agree with TRBD1. This TCR was recovered from a man aged 18 to 29 in good health. The sample was naive CD4+ T cells sorted from blood. The subset: CD45RA+ positively selected. The CDR3 bases are TGTGCTAGCAGCGTCTTTCGGGACAGGGTCAATCAGCCCCAGCATTTT. Its translation is CASSVFRDRVNQPQHF. Full variable domain (remainder filled in from reference TRBV7-7 and TRBJ1-5): GAGVSQSPRYKVTKRGQDVTLRCDPISSHATLYWYQQALGQGPEFLTYFNYEAQPDKSGLPSDRFSAERPEGSISTLTIQRTEQRDSAMYRCASSVFRDRVNQPQHFGDGTRLSIL.